This TCR beta chain was obtained from a study of T-cell reconstitution after alpha-beta-depleted transplantation in children. The TCRbeta library incorporated unique molecular identifiers. One entry per CDR3 protein, called by TCRdb with MiXCR from the PCR reads. The sample includes about 270,000 distinct CDR3 sequences, 9.9% of them seen just once. CDR1 and CDR2 from the germline V gene are SNHLY and FYNNEI. The CDR3 covers 11 residues. V lost 7 bases to trimming and J lost 4 bases, with 8 bases between them. The sample in question was PBMCs from the stem cell graft donor, obtained from the stem cell graft. V usage is TRBV2 and J usage is TRBJ2-7; D may be TRBD2 (5 bases). The TCR was taken from a human donor who donated a stem cell graft to a child with SCID. This CDR3 reads CASNRGYEQYF. Here the CDR3 DNA reads TGTGCCAGCAACCGAGGGTACGAGCAGTACTTC.